This TCR beta chain was found in a study of blood T cell repertoires in COVID-19. V shed 0 bases and J shed 9 bases, with 12 bases lying between them. CDR1 GTSNPN and CDR2 SVGIG come from the germline V gene (reference sequence). The CDR3 sequence is 13 residues long. Using immunoSEQ multiplex PCR, the repertoire was profiled, and TCRdb retains in-frame clones only, with some absent. The sample contains fewer than 500,000 clones, 86% of which appear only once. Sequenced: peripheral blood. The rearrangement links TRBV30 to TRBJ1-5; TRBD1 might be the D (5 bases). The clonotype comes from a woman under 40 with active or convalescent COVID-19. In DNA, the CDR3 is TGTGCCTGGAGTGTGGAGGGGCCTGCGCCCCAGCATTTT. Translating gives CAWSVEGPAPQHF.